Below, 21 T cell receptor beta chains from the same sample are listed, as sequenced in a study of T cells in Graves' hyperthyroidism and ophthalmopathy. Amplification targeted TCR beta CDR3 regions from RNA transcripts. When the TCR CDR3 underwent first-round RT-PCR, the HTBI primer set was used. From the multiplex PCR reads, TCRdb called clonotypes with MiXCR, one entry per CDR3 protein. The sample records some 740,000 distinct CDR3 sequences, roughly 15% being singletons. Sequences were obtained from blood. All receptors derive from a woman between 18 and 29 years old with Graves' hyperthyroidism.

The rearrangement joins TRBV27 to TRBJ2-5, with D possibly matching TRBD1 (6 bases). This CDR3 contains 15 residues. Trimming pared 2 bases from V and 5 bases from J, leaving 15 bases between. CDR1 and CDR2 (germline): MNHEY, SMNVEV (reference sequence). The CDR3 region has the DNA TGTGCCAGCAGTTTACTTCCCCGCAGGGGTGAGACCCAGTACTTC. Amino acids: CASSLLPRRGETQYF.

This clonotype showed up just a few times. V and J are TRBV6-2 or TRBV6-3 and TRBJ1-1; TRBD1 matches 7 bases. V lost 6 bases, J lost 1 base, and 11 bases stayed unmatched. This CDR3 region has 16 residues. Looked up from germline, CDR1 is MNHEY and CDR2 is SVGEGT. Written as DNA, the CDR3 is TGTGCCAGCAGACTCGGGACAGAGAAAGAGAACACTGAAGCTTTCTTT. Protein product: CASRLGTEKENTEAFF.

The J gene is TRBJ1-5, the V gene TRBV5-5; D is undetermined. V dropped 0 bases and J dropped 1 base, with 5 bases sitting between them. The CDR3 covers 14 residues. The germline V gene encodes CDR1 SGHKS and CDR2 YYEKEE (reference sequence). The CDR3 DNA follows: TGTGCCAGCAGCTTGGATTGGAGCAATCAGCCCCAGCATTTT. Translated, it gives CASSLDWSNQPQHF.

Note on this clonotype: One end of the junction does not line up with germline, which may come from a read error. The V call is TRBV20-1, the J call TRBJ1-3, with 9 bases lining up with TRBD1. CDR3 size: 14 residues. Germline CDR1 DFQATT, CDR2 SNEGSKA (reference sequence). CDR3 sequence reads: CSDTRDRAGNTLYF. CDR3 in DNA: TGCAGTGATACCCGGGACAGGGCCGGAAACACCTTATATTTT.

The CDR3 DNA reads TGTGCCATCAACGCGAGAGACGGGACTAGCGCCCAGAGGGGCACCGGGGAGCTGTTTTTT. Translation gives CAINARDGTSAQRGTGELFF. The J gene is TRBJ2-2, the V gene TRBV10-3; 10 bases are a match to TRBD2. There are 20 residues in the CDR3. In germline, CDR1 is ENHRY, CDR2 SYGVKD. V lost 7 bases, J lost 4 bases, and 21 bases stayed unmatched.

This clonotype was detected many times. DNA for the CDR3: TGCAGTGCTAGGGCGTGGACAGGGGGCGACCCCTACGAGCAGTACTTC. Translating gives CSARAWTGGDPYEQYF. This chain links TRBV20-1 with TRBJ2-7, with 11 positions matching TRBD1. This CDR3 has 16 residues. Germline CDR1 DFQATT, CDR2 SNEGSKA (reference sequence). J was trimmed by 2 bases and V by 3 bases; bases with no gene match: 9.

This clonotype has only a few counts. The chain combines TRBV7-2 with TRBJ2-1, with TRBD1 matching over 11 bases. Germline V gene data show CDR1 as SGHTA and CDR2 as FQGNSA. The CDR3 is made up of 13 amino acids. The V gene end was trimmed by 4 bases and the J gene end by 11 bases; junction bases not matched to a gene: 4. DNA of the CDR3: TGTGCCAGCAGCTCGGACAGGGGGCGCAAGCAGTTCTTC. Its translation: CASSSDRGRKQFF.

This clonotype was detected ten times or more. The chain couples TRBV11-2 to TRBJ1-2, with D possibly TRBD1 on 5 matching bases. The germline gives CDR1 SGHAT, CDR2 FQNNGV. Deletions cut 1 base from V and 5 bases from J, with 8 bases between. This CDR3 is 13 amino acids long. The CDR3 DNA sequence: TGTGCCAGCAGCTTAGTGGCAGGGTATGGCTACACCTTC. This codes for CASSLVAGYGYTF.

The rearrangement uses TRBV6-2 or TRBV6-3 and TRBJ2-4; 7 nucleotides line up with TRBD2. Unmatched junction bases numbered 14, after V lost 4 bases and J lost 8 bases. The CDR3 sequence is 16 residues long. The V gene's germline CDR1 is MNHEY and CDR2 SVGEGT. The CDR3 DNA reads TGTGCCAGCAGTTGGAAACAAAGCGGGACCGGAGACATTCAGTACTTC. It encodes CASSWKQSGTGDIQYF.

The J gene is TRBJ2-7, the V gene TRBV5-1, with 10 bases that match TRBD2. J gave up 3 bases and V 2 bases, and 8 bases lay outside the gene matches. This CDR3 is built from 16 residues. Germline CDR1 and CDR2: SGHRS and YFSETQ. The DNA of the CDR3 is TGCGCCAGCAGCTTAACTAGCGGGGCGAACCTCTACGAGCAGTACTTC. It is translated as CASSLTSGANLYEQYF.

The V and J genes are TRBV28 and TRBJ2-7, with TRBD2 matching over 15 bases. The V and J ends lost 8 bases and 6 bases, in that order; junction bases with no gene match: 14. This CDR3 region has 17 residues. Germline values: CDR1 MDHEN, CDR2 SYDVKM. The CDR3 DNA is TGTGCCAGCGGAAGAATATCCGGACTAGCGGGAGGGCGCGAGCAGTACTTC. Its translation is CASGRISGLAGGREQYF.

J is TRBJ1-2 and V is TRBV27, with 7 bases lining up with TRBD1. Germline V gene lookup returns CDR1 MNHEY and CDR2 SMNVEV (reference sequence). The J segment lost 4 bases and the V segment lost 1 base, leaving 9 bases of the junction unmatched. CDR3 length: 16 amino acids. The CDR3 DNA reads as TGTGCCAGCAGTTTATTCCCGACAGGGTCCAGCTATGGCTACACCTTC. Translating gives CASSLFPTGSSYGYTF.

This clonotype was seen many times. This rearrangement joins TRBV6-1 to TRBJ2-7; D unresolved. CDR1 and CDR2 from the germline V gene are MNHNS and SASEGT. The CDR3 runs to 14 residues. V lost 6 bases, J lost 0 bases, and 12 bases lay in between. The CDR3 DNA follows: TGTGCCAGCAGACCACAGAGGAACTCCTACGAGCAGTACTTC. This translates into CASRPQRNSYEQYF.

In this sample, this clonotype turned up a few times. The chain has TRBV24-1 and TRBJ1-5; the D is unclear. V lost 7 bases, J lost 7 bases, and 10 bases lay in between. The CDR3 sequence is 12 residues long. Germline lookup yields CDR1 KGHDR and CDR2 SFDVKD. The CDR3 bases are TGTGCCACCAGCGATGAGGGACAGCCCCAGCATTTT. It specifies CATSDEGQPQHF.

The chain carries TRBV12-3 or TRBV12-4 and TRBJ2-4; possible D gene TRBD2, 5 bases. The ends were cut back, 6 bases at V and 8 bases at J, with 17 bases in the middle. The length of the CDR3 is 14 residues. CDR3 DNA: TGTGCCAGCAGCGGCCTCGGGCCCGGGGACATTCAGTACTTC. This translates into CASSGLGPGDIQYF.

A few counts support this clonotype. This CDR3 reads CASSYGGIHSGNTIYF. CDR3 bases: TGTGCCAGCAGTTACGGCGGGATACACTCTGGAAACACCATATATTTT. The chain combines TRBV6-5 with TRBJ1-3, with D uncertain. The CDR3 loop spans 16 amino acids. The germline V gene encodes CDR1 MNHEY and CDR2 SVGAGI. The V and J ends lost 2 bases and 0 bases respectively, with 11 bases between them.

V gene TRBV7-8 combines with J gene TRBJ2-5; D may be TRBD2 (5 bases). Germline V lookup: CDR1 SGHVS, CDR2 FQNEAQ. This CDR3 comprises 15 residues. The V end lost 5 bases, the J end lost 4 bases, and 17 bases lay between the germline ends. The CDR3 nucleotides read TGTGCCAGCAGCCCACCGGGAATCCTCGGAGAGACCCAGTACTTC. Amino acid sequence: CASSPPGILGETQYF.

This clonotype came up many times. The chain carries TRBV27 and TRBJ1-5, with TRBD1 matching over 7 bases. Losses at the gene ends were 5 bases for V and 4 bases for J; bases not matched to a gene: 5. The germline V gene has CDR1 MNHEY and CDR2 SMNVEV (reference sequence). The CDR3 is 14 amino acids. DNA of the CDR3: TGTGCCAGCAGTCTGAACAGGGGAAATCAGCCCCAGCATTTT. It encodes CASSLNRGNQPQHF.

There are a few counts of this clonotype. The rearrangement links TRBV3-1 to TRBJ2-5, with D unresolved. V was trimmed by 3 bases and J by 5 bases, leaving 4 bases between them. Germline lookup yields CDR1 LGHDT and CDR2 YNNKEL (reference sequence). The length of the CDR3 is 11 residues. The CDR3 protein is CASSHIETQYF. The CDR3 DNA reads TGTGCCAGCAGCCACATTGAGACCCAGTACTTC.

This clonotype has just a few counts. This chain connects TRBV4-1 to TRBJ2-1; TRBD2 agrees at 13 bases. The germline gives CDR1 MGHRA, CDR2 YSYEKL. J lost 12 bases, V lost 2 bases, and 7 bases had no gene match. The CDR3 spans 15 residues. CDR3 in DNA: TGCGCCAGCAGCCAACGGGGACTAGCGGGACTCCGGCAGTTCTTC. It codes for CASSQRGLAGLRQFF.

The gene calls are TRBV7-2 and TRBJ2-1; D is unresolved. Trimming took off 1 base at V and 7 bases at J, with 11 bases between the two ends. Germline V gives CDR1 SGHTA, CDR2 FQGNSA. This CDR3 has 14 amino acids. CDR3 in amino acids: CASSLVGPRNEQFF. CDR3 in DNA: TGTGCCAGCAGCTTAGTTGGGCCACGGAATGAGCAGTTCTTC.